The rows below give T cell receptor beta chains drawn from one sample of a study of blood T cell repertoires in COVID-19. Assay used: immunoSEQ multiplex PCR; TCRdb lists only in-frame clones, some missing. The table has approximately 200,000 clones, approximately 89% seen once. The sample taken for sequencing was peripheral blood. Receptor source: a woman in her twenties or thirties with acute or convalescent COVID-19. CDR3s leave out the opening cysteine and the closing phenylalanine or tryptophan. The order of the fields is D gene, V gene, CDR3 protein. D genes are given only for firm matches.

D gene: NA; V gene: TRBV5-6; CDR3 protein: ASSPGKGTNTGELF
D gene: NA; V gene: TRBV29-1; CDR3 protein: SATNRGYGYT
D gene: TRBD1; V gene: TRBV30; CDR3 protein: AGHRGSGYEQY
D gene: TRBD1; V gene: TRBV13; CDR3 protein: ASSWGQGAGYSTDTQY
D gene: NA; V gene: TRBV5-1; CDR3 protein: ASSLASGKETQY
D gene: NA; V gene: TRBV28; CDR3 protein: ASGRSKPQH
D gene: TRBD1; V gene: TRBV7-9; CDR3 protein: ASKRTGAGEQY
D gene: TRBD1; V gene: TRBV7-2; CDR3 protein: ASSQNGQVDGYT
D gene: NA; V gene: TRBV19; CDR3 protein: ASSIGLGQPQH
D gene: TRBD2; V gene: TRBV6-4; CDR3 protein: ASRVRGRITDTQY
D gene: TRBD2; V gene: TRBV9; CDR3 protein: ASSTTSGIPRHTQY
D gene: NA; V gene: TRBV2; CDR3 protein: ASYSYEQY
D gene: TRBD1; V gene: TRBV11-2; CDR3 protein: ASSSNRGYEAF
D gene: NA; V gene: TRBV6-5; CDR3 protein: ASAIFAGGYEQY
D gene: NA; V gene: TRBV12-5; CDR3 protein: ASGLSTGEKLF
D gene: TRBD1; V gene: TRBV27; CDR3 protein: ASSPRQGLGEQF
D gene: NA; V gene: TRBV5-1; CDR3 protein: ASSLGGGRYNEQF
D gene: NA; V gene: TRBV6-5; CDR3 protein: ASEQNLLGETQY
D gene: NA; V gene: TRBV5-6; CDR3 protein: ASSLFAGNIYEQY
D gene: NA; V gene: TRBV30; CDR3 protein: AWSGRAGDSNQPQH
D gene: NA; V gene: TRBV30; CDR3 protein: AWSRGTAASYNEQF
D gene: NA; V gene: TRBV6-2/TRBV6-3; CDR3 protein: ASSYGLNYGYT
D gene: NA; V gene: TRBV28; CDR3 protein: ASSLGSGTDTQY
D gene: NA; V gene: TRBV18; CDR3 protein: ASSQLRGEQF